This is a list of T cell receptor beta chains from one sample in a study of cytotoxic CD8 clonotypes in ibrutinib-treated CLL. Libraries were prepared by immunoSEQ multiplex PCR; TCRdb keeps only in-frame clonotypes and omits some of them. The sample holds tens of thousands of clones, approximately 60% seen once. This specimen consisted of PBMCs, obtained after 24 months of ibrutinib treatment. The receptors come from a human donor with chronic lymphocytic leukemia. CDR3s include the opening cysteine and the closing phenylalanine or tryptophan. A D gene is named only where the DNA matches it firmly. The size field is filled for only some rows; it gives once, few, many or a size class.

TRBV6-1	.	TRBJ1-2	.	TGTGCCAGCAGTGTTGGGTTGGAGTATGGCTACACCTTC	CASSVGLEYGYTF
TRBV4-2	.	TRBJ2-3	TRBD2	TGTGCCAGCAGGCGACTAGCGGACTTCACAGATACGCAGTATTTT	CASRRLADFTDTQYF
TRBV4-2	.	TRBJ2-5	.	TGTGCCAGCAGCCAAGGTGCACAAGAGACCCAGTACTTC	CASSQGAQETQYF
TRBV5-1	few	TRBJ1-1	.	TGCGCCAGCAGCCCAAACATCCGTAGAGGGAACACTGAAGCTTTCTTT	CASSPNIRRGNTEAFF
TRBV6-6	.	TRBJ1-2	.	TGTGCCAGCAGTTACTCCGGGGGACTAGACTATGGCTACACCTTC	CASSYSGGLDYGYTF
TRBV2	once	TRBJ2-5	.	TGTGCCAGCAGCCGGTCGAGGGGGGCGGGAGAGACCCAGTACTTC	CASSRSRGAGETQYF
TRBV7-2	.	TRBJ2-1	.	TGTGCCAGCACCAACGTGGGGGGCAATGAGCAGTTCTTC	CASTNVGGNEQFF
TRBV28	.	TRBJ1-4	.	TGTGCCAGCAGTCCCCCGGCCGGGCAGGTCGAAAAACTGTTTTTT	CASSPPAGQVEKLFF
TRBV5-6	.	TRBJ2-3	.	TGTGCCAGCAGCTCAGGGGCTGATACGCAGTATTTT	CASSSGADTQYF
TRBV11-2	once	TRBJ2-5	TRBD1	TGTGCCAGCAGCTTAAGGGCATTTCCGGGACAGAACCAAGAGACCCAGTACTTC	CASSLRAFPGQNQETQYF
TRBV9	few	TRBJ1-3	TRBD1	TGTGCCAGCAGCACCCGGACAGGGGCGAGTGGAAACACCATATATTTT	CASSTRTGASGNTIYF
TRBV11-2	.	TRBJ2-1	.	TGTGCCAGCTTAGAACAGGACTACAATGAGCAGTTCTTC	CASLEQDYNEQFF
TRBV6-5	few	TRBJ1-2	.	TGTGCCAGCAGTTCTGCAGTGGGCTACACCTTC	CASSSAVGYTF